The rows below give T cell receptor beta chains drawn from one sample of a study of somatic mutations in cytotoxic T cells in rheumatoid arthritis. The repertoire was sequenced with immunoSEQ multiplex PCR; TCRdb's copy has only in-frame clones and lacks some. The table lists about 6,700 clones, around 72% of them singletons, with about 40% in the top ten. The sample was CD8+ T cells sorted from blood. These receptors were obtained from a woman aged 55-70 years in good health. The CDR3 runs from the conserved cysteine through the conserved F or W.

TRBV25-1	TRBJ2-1	CASSELKRGVDNEQFF
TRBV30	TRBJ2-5	CACSLVRETQYF
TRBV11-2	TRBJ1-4	CASSLWGTGPATNEKLFF
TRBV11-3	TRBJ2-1	CASRRGRGSSFVEQFF
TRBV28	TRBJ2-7	CASSGAGGFNEQYF
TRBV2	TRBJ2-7	CASGSSYEQYF
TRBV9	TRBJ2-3	CASSPARSGLSDTQYF
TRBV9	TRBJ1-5	CASSDRGSNQPQHF
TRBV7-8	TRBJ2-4	CASSLAGAFKNIQYF
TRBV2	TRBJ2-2	CASRGTSDIGELFF
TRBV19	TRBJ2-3	CASKQTWDSGMDTQYF
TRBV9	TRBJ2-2	CASSVGGENTGELFF
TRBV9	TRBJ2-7	CASSLGTSDSYEQYF
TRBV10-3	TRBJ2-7	CAISESTLQGPEQYF
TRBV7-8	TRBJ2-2	CASSLLAGGPGTGELFF
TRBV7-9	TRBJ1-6	CASSLTGVNSPLHF
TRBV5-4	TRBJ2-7	CASRIAGGPYEQYF
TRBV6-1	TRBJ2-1	CASSERTSGINEQFF
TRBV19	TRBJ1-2	CASSIVGQGTREYGYTF
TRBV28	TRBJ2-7	CASSLFVVREFRGNEQYF
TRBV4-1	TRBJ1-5	CASSLTGMNQPQHF
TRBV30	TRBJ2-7	CAWSVASGDYEQYF
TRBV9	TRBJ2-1	CASSVAVGLAVYNEQFF
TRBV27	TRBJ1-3	CASSLRQGSGNTIYF
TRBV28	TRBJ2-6	CASTPGQGSPGANVLTF
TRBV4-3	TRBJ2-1	CASSLTSGGYNEQFF
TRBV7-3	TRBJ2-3	CASSPTAGTATDTQYF
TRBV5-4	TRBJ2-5	CASSEVSDSLRETQYF
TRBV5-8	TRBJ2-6	CASSTPGPRLTGANVLTF
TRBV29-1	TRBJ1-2	CSVEDRKGLSSGYTF
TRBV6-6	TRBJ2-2	CASTTRGSNTGELFF
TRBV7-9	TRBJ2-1	CASSDLASEQFF
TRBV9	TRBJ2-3	CASSTRTGEEYDTQYF